The T cell receptor beta chain described here comes from a study of T-cell memory formation after mild COVID-19. Across the study: The TCR clusters were mostly specific to one donor.

V was trimmed by 4 bases and J by 5 bases, leaving 24 bases between them. CDR1 is SGHRS and CDR2 is YFSETQ in the germline V gene. This CDR3 is built from 17 residues. TCRdb ran MiXCR on the 5' RACE reads and lists one entry per CDR3 protein. This table holds approximately 60,000 distinct CDR3 sequences, roughly 9.9% found once. V gene TRBV5-1 combines with J gene TRBJ2-5, with D possibly matching TRBD1 (6 bases). The specimen was PBMCs or a T cell subset sorted from them (not recorded which). The clonotype was recovered from a man between 18 and 35 years old who had mild COVID-19 (a few samples of this study predate the infection). Cell type and time point are not known. The CDR3 loop reads CASSRQGGPRVDETQYF. The DNA of the CDR3 is TGCGCCAGCAGCCGGCAAGGGGGACCGAGAGTAGACGAGACCCAGTACTTC.